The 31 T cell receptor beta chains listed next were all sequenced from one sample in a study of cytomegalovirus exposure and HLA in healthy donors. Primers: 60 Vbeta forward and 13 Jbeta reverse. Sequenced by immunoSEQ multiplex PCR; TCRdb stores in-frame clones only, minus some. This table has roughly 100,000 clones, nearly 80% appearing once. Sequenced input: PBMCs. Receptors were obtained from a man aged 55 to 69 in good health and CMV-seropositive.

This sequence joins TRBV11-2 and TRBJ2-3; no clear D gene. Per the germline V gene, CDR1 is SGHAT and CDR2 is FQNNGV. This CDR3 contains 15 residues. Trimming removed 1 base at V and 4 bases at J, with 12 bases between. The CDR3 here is CASSLVVVTADTQYF. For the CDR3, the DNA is TGTGCCAGCAGCTTAGTAGTTGTTACGGCAGATACGCAGTATTTT. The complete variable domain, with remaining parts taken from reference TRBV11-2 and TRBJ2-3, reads EAGVAQSPRYKIIEKRQSVAFWCNPISGHATLYWYQQILGQGPKLLIQFQNNGVVDDSQLPKDRFSAERLKGVDSTLKIQPAKLEDSAVYLCASSLVVVTADTQYFGPGTRLTVL.

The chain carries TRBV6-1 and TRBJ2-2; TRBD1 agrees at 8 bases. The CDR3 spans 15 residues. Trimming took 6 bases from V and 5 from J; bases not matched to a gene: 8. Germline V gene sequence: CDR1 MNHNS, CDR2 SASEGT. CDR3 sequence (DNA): TGTGCCAGCAGGATCGAGACAGGGGATACCGGGGAGCTGTTTTTT. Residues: CASRIETGDTGELFF.

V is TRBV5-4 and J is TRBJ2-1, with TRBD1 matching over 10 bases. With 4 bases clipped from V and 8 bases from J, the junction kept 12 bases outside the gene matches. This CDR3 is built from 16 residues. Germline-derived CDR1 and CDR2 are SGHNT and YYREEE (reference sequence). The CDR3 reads CASSIPSGQGNYEQFF. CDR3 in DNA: TGTGCCAGCAGCATACCCTCGGGACAGGGGAATTATGAGCAGTTCTTC.

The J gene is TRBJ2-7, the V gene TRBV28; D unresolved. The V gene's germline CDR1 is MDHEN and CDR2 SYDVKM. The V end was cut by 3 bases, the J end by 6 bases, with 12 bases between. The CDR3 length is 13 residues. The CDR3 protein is CASSFREVGEQYF. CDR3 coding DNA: TGTGCCAGCAGTTTCCGAGAAGTTGGCGAGCAGTACTTC.

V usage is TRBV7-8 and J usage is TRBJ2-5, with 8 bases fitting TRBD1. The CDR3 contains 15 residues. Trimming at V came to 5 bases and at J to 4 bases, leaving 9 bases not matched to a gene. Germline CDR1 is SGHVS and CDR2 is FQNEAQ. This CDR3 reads CASSPPTGTGETQYF. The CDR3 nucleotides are TGTGCCAGCAGCCCCCCTACCGGGACAGGAGAGACCCAGTACTTC.

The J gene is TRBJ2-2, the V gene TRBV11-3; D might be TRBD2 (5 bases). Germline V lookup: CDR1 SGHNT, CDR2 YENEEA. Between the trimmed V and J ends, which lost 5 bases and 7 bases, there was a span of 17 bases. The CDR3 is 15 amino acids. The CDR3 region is CASSPRLGSGGELFF. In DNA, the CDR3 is TGTGCCAGCAGCCCCAGACTGGGAAGCGGCGGGGAGCTGTTTTTT. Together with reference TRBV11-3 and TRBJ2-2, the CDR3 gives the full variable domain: EAGVVQSPRYKIIEKKQPVAFWCNPISGHNTLYWYLQNLGQGPELLIRYENEEAVDDSQLPKDRFSAERLKGVDSTLKIQPAELGDSAVYLCASSPRLGSGGELFFGEGSRLTVL.

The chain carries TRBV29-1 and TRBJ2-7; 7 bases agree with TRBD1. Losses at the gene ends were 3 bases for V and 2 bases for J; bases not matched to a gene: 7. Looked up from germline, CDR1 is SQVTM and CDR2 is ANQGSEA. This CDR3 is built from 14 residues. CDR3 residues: CSVDAGGIAYEQYF. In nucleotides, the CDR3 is TGCAGCGTTGATGCAGGGGGTATCGCCTACGAGCAGTACTTC.

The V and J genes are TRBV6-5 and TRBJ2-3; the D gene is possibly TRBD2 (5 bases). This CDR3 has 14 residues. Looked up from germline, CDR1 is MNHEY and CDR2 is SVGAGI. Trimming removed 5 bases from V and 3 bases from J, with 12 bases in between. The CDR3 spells CASSLLRRTDTQYF. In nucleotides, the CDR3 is TGTGCCAGCAGTCTTCTCCGGAGGACAGATACGCAGTATTTT.

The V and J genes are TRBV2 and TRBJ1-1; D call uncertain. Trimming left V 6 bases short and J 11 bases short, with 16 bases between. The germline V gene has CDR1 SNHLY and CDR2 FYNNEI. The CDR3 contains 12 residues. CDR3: CASSFSTARAFF. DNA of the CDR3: TGTGCCAGCAGCTTCAGCACGGCGAGGGCTTTCTTT.

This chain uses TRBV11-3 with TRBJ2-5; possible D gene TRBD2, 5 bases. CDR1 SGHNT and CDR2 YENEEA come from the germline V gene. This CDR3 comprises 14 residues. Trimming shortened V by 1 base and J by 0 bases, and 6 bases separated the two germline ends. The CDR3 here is CASSLAGYQETQYF. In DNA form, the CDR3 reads TGTGCCAGCAGCTTAGCGGGGTACCAAGAGACCCAGTACTTC.

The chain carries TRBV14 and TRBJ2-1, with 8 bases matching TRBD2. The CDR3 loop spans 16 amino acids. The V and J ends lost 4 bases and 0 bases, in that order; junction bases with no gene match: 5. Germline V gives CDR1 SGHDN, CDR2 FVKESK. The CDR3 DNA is TGTGCCAGCAGCCGGTACGGGACTAGCTCCTACAATGAGCAGTTCTTC. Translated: CASSRYGTSSYNEQFF.

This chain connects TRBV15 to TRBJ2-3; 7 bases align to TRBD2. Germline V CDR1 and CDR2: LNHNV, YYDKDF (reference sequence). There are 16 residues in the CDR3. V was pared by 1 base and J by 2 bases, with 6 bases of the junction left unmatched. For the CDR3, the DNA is TGTGCCACCAGCAGAGTGAGCGGGGTGTTCACAGATACGCAGTATTTT. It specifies CATSRVSGVFTDTQYF.

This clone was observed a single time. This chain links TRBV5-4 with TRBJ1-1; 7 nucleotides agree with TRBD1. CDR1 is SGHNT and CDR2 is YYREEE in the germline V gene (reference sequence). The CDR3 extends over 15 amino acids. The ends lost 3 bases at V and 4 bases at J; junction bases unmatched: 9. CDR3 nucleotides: TGTGCCAGCAGCTGGGTCTTGAGGGGGCGCACTGAAGCTTTCTTT. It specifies CASSWVLRGRTEAFF.

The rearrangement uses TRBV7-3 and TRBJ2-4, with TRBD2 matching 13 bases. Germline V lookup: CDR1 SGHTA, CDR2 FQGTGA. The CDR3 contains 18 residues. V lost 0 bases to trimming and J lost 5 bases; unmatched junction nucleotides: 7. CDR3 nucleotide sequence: TGTGCCAGCAGCTTAACGGTACTAGCGGGGGGGTGGGAAAACATTCAGTACTTC. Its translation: CASSLTVLAGGWENIQYF.

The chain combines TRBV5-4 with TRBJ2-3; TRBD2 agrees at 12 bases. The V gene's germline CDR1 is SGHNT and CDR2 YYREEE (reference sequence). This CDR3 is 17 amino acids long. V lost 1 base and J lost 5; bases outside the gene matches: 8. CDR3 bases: TGTGCCAGCAGCTTGAGGTTGACTAGCGGGAGTCGAGATACGCAGTATTTT. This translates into CASSLRLTSGSRDTQYF.

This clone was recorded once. CDR3 in DNA: TGTGCCAGCAGTGAAAGTAAGGGGGCCGGTGCACGGTACAATGAGCAGTTCTTC. Translating it yields CASSESKGAGARYNEQFF. The chain uses TRBV25-1 and TRBJ2-1; 7 nucleotides match TRBD1. From germline, CDR1 is MGHDK and CDR2 SYGVNS. The ends lost 2 bases at V and 4 bases at J; junction bases unmatched: 14. The CDR3 extends over 18 amino acids. The full variable domain, completed using reference TRBV25-1 and TRBJ2-1, is EADIYQTPRYLVIGTGKKITLECSQTMGHDKMYWYQQDPGMELHLIHYSYGVNSTEKGDLSSESTVSRIRTEHFPLTLESARPSHTSQYLCASSESKGAGARYNEQFFGPGTRLTVL.

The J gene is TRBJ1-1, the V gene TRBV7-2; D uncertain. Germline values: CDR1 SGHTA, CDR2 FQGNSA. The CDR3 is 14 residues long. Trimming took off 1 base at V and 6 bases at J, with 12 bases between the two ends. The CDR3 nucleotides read TGTGCCAGCAGCTTAGTAGATTGGCGGGCTGAAGCTTTCTTT. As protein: CASSLVDWRAEAFF.

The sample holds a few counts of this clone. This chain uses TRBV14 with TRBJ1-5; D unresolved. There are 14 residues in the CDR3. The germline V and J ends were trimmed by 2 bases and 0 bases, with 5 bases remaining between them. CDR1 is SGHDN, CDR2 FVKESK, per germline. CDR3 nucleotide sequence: TGTGCCAGCAGCCAAAGTAGTAGCAATCAGCCCCAGCATTTT. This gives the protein CASSQSSSNQPQHF.

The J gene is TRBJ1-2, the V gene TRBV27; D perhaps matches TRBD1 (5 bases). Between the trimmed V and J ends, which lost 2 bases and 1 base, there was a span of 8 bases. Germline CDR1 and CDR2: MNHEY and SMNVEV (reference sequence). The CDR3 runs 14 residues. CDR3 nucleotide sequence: TGTGCCAGCAGTTTAAGGGGTCTTAACTATGGCTACACCTTC. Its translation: CASSLRGLNYGYTF.

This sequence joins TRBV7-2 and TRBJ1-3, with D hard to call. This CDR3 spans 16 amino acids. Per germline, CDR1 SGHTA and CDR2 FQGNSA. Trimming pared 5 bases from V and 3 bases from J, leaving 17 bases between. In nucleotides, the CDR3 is TGTGCCAGCAGCCCCCGGGCGGGTGCTGGTGGAAACACCATATATTTT. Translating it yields CASSPRAGAGGNTIYF. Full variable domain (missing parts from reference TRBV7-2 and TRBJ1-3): GAGVSQSPSNKVTEKGKDVELRCDPISGHTALYWYRQSLGQGLEFLIYFQGNSAPDKSGLPSDRFSAERTGGSVSTLTIQRTQQEDSAVYLCASSPRAGAGGNTIYFGEGSWLTVV.

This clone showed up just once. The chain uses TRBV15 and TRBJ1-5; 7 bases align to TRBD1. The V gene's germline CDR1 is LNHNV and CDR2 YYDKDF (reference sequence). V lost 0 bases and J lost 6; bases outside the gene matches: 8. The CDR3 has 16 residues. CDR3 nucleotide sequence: TGTGCCACCAGCAGAGATCTCGAGACAGGGTTTCAGCCCCAGCATTTT. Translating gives CATSRDLETGFQPQHF.

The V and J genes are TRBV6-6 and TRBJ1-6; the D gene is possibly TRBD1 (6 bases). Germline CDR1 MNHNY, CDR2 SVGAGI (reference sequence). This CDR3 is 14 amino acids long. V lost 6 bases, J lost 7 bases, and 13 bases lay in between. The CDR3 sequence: CASRQGTGNSPLHF. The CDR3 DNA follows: TGTGCCAGCAGACAGGGTACGGGCAATTCACCCCTCCACTTT.

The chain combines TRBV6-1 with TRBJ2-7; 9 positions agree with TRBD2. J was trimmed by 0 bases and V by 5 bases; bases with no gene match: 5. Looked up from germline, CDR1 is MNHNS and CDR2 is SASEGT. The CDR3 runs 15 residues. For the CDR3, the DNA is TGTGCCAGCAGTATATCGACTAGCGGCTCCTACGAGCAGTACTTC. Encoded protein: CASSISTSGSYEQYF.

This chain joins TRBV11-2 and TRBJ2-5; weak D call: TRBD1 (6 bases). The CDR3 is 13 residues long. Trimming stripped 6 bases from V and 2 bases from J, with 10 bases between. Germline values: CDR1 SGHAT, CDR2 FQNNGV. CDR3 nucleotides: TGTGCCAGCAGGTTTACAGGGCAAGAGACCCAGTACTTC. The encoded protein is CASRFTGQETQYF.

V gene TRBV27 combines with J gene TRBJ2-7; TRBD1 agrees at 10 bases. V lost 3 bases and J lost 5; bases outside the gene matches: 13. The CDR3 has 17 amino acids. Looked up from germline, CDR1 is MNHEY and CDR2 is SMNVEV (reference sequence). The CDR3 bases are TGTGCCAGCAGTTTGGGGATTTTGAGGGACAGGGGCCACGAGCAGTACTTC. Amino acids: CASSLGILRDRGHEQYF.

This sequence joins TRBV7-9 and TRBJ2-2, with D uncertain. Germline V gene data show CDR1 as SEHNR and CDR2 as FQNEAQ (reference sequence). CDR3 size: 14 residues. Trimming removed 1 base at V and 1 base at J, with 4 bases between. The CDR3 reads CASSLGRNTGELFF. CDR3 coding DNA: TGTGCCAGCAGCTTAGGCAGGAACACCGGGGAGCTGTTTTTT.

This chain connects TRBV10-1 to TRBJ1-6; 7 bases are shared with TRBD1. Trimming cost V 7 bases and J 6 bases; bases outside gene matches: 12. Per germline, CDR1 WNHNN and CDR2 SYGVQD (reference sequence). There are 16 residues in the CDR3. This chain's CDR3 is CASNFIIRDSNSPLHF. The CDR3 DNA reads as TGCGCCAGCAACTTTATTATCAGGGACAGTAATTCACCCCTCCACTTT.

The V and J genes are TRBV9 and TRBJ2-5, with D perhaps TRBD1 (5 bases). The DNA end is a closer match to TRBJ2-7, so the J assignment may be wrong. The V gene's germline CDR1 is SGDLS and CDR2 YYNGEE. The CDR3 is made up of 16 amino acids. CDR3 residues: CASSVSPSDNSYEQYF. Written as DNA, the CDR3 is TGTGCCAGCAGCGTTTCGCCCTCGGACAACTCCTACGAGCAGTACTTC.

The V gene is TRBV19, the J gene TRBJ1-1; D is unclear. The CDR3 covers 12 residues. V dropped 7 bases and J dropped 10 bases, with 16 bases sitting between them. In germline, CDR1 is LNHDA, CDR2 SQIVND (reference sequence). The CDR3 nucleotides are TGTGCCAGTAATGTAGGGAGTCAAGCAGCTTTCTTT. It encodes CASNVGSQAAFF.

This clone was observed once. The CDR3 DNA reads as TGTGCCAGCAGTGGGACAGGGGGGACCTACGAGCAGTACTTC. Translation gives CASSGTGGTYEQYF. This chain links TRBV28 with TRBJ2-7, with TRBD1 matching over 11 bases. V lost 5 bases to trimming and J lost 2 bases; unmatched junction nucleotides: 2. The CDR3 runs to 14 residues. Germline V lookup: CDR1 MDHEN, CDR2 SYDVKM.

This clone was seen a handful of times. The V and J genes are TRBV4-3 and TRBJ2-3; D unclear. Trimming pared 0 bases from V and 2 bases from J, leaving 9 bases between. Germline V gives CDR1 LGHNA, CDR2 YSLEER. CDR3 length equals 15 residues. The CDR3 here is CASSQDGQVTDTQYF. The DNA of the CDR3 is TGCGCCAGCAGCCAAGATGGGCAGGTCACAGATACGCAGTATTTT.